One sample yielded the 2 T cell receptor beta chains listed below, sequenced in a study of blood T cell repertoires in COVID-19. The method was immunoSEQ multiplex PCR; TCRdb's version includes in-frame clones alone and lacks a portion of them. The sample has over 350,000 clones; 88% are singletons. Sequences were obtained from PBMCs or T cells enriched from blood (not recorded which). The receptors were sampled from a woman aged 18-29 years who had recovered from COVID-19.

The rearrangement links TRBV6-2 or TRBV6-3 to TRBJ1-2, with 10 bases fitting TRBD1. Germline V gene sequence: CDR1 MNHEY, CDR2 SVGEGT. This CDR3 has 15 residues. J was trimmed by 2 bases and V by 4 bases; bases with no gene match: 4. The CDR3 DNA sequence: TGTGCCAGCAGTTTCCGGACAGGGGGAAACTATGGCTACACCTTC. Translated, it gives CASSFRTGGNYGYTF.

The V gene is TRBV18, the J gene TRBJ2-5; TRBD1 agrees at 7 bases. Trimming removed 6 bases from V and 5 bases from J; junction bases left unmatched: 12. From germline, CDR1 is KGHSH and CDR2 LQKENI. The CDR3 consists of 15 residues. CDR3 bases: TGTGCCAGCTCCCCTCCGGGACAGCCGCGGGAGACCCAGTACTTC. Amino acids: CASSPPGQPRETQYF.